The 10 T cell receptor beta chains listed next were all sequenced from one sample in a study of blood T cells in healthy people across ages. Alongside a J-beta primer mix, a sample-barcoded 5' primer served in a second PCR lasting about 7 to 11 cycles. TCRdb used MiXCR to reprocess the 5' RACE reads, holding one entry per CDR3 protein. The sample contains approximately 810,000 distinct CDR3 sequences, 30% to 45% of which appear only once. The specimen sequenced was blood. The receptor set was obtained from a man aged 18 to 35 in good health.

This clonotype was detected only once. V gene TRBV7-3 combines with J gene TRBJ2-1; D is undetermined. The CDR3 is 12 amino acids. CDR1 is SGHTA and CDR2 is FQGTGA in the germline V gene. Between the trimmed V and J ends, which lost 2 bases and 8 bases, there was a span of 7 bases. The DNA for the CDR3 is TGTGCCAGCAGCTTACCTCGAGATGAGCAGTTCTTC. This translates into CASSLPRDEQFF.

This sequence joins TRBV20-1 and TRBJ2-5; the match to TRBD2 covers 7 bases. The CDR3 length is 15 residues. V dropped 1 base and J dropped 7; count of bases not matched to a gene: 12. Per the germline V gene, CDR1 is DFQATT and CDR2 is SNEGSKA (reference sequence). The CDR3 spells CSARGEVSGATTQYF. CDR3 coding DNA: TGCAGTGCTAGAGGGGAAGTCAGCGGGGCCACGACCCAGTACTTC.

This clonotype showed up many times. The CDR3 spells CASSYRTGLNYGYTF. CDR3 coding DNA: TGTGCCAGCAGTTACCGGACAGGGCTTAACTATGGCTACACCTTC. This chain links TRBV6-5 with TRBJ1-2; 8 bases map to TRBD1. Per germline, CDR1 MNHEY and CDR2 SVGAGI. CDR3 length equals 15 residues. The V and J ends lost 2 bases and 1 base, in that order; junction bases with no gene match: 3.

Concerning this clonotype: A junction boundary mismatches the germline segment, possibly from a read error. The CDR3 DNA reads as TGCGCCAACAGTGACGACTACGAGCAGTACTTC. Amino acids: CANSDDYEQYF. The V and J genes are TRBV10-2 and TRBJ2-5; no firm D call. Gene TRBJ2-7 matches the end of the DNA better, so the J call may be wrong. CDR1 and CDR2 (germline): WSHSY, SAAADI. This CDR3 has 11 amino acids.

CDR3 DNA sequence: TGTGCCACCAGTGATTTGCAAGGACAGGGAATCATCGGGGAGCTGTTTTTT. Encoded protein: CATSDLQGQGIIGELFF. The chain couples TRBV24-1 to TRBJ2-2; the match to TRBD1 covers 8 bases. Germline V lookup: CDR1 KGHDR, CDR2 SFDVKD. Trimming at V came to 0 bases and at J to 7 bases, leaving 9 bases not matched to a gene. There are 17 residues in the CDR3.

The rearrangement joins TRBV20-1 to TRBJ1-5; TRBD1 aligns across 8 bases. The CDR3 extends over 17 amino acids. With 1 base clipped from V and 8 bases from J, the junction kept 16 bases outside the gene matches. Germline V gives CDR1 DFQATT, CDR2 SNEGSKA (reference sequence). CDR3 nucleotides: TGCAGTGCTAGAGCTGACAGGGGACGGTATGGGAAGAAGCCCCAGCATTTT. This translates into CSARADRGRYGKKPQHF.

Only a few counts were recorded for this clonotype. The chain combines TRBV20-1 with TRBJ2-3; D remains ambiguous. CDR1 and CDR2 from the germline V gene are DFQATT and SNEGSKA (reference sequence). This CDR3 comprises 14 residues. Trimming shortened V by 6 bases and J by 6 bases, and 19 bases separated the two germline ends. CDR3 coding DNA: TGCAGTGCAAACCACTGGACGGAGCAGGATACGCAGTATTTT. This encodes CSANHWTEQDTQYF.

This clonotype was observed at least ten times. V usage is TRBV29-1 and J usage is TRBJ2-7; unclear D gene. The CDR3 consists of 12 residues. The V and J ends lost 5 bases and 3 bases respectively, with 11 bases between them. Germline loops: CDR1 SQVTM, CDR2 ANQGSEA. The CDR3 here is CSVRRTDYEQYF. The CDR3 DNA follows: TGCAGCGTTCGAAGGACCGACTACGAGCAGTACTTC.

In DNA form, the CDR3 reads TGTGCCACCAGCAGGTCCGGGACAGGGACTTCTAAAGCTTTCTTT. This sequence encodes CATSRSGTGTSKAFF. J is TRBJ1-1 and V is TRBV15, with 9 bases that match TRBD1. CDR3 length: 15 residues. J was trimmed by 9 bases and V by 3 bases; bases with no gene match: 11. Germline CDR1 and CDR2: LNHNV and YYDKDF (reference sequence).

This clonotype came up a few times. The chain is built from TRBV4-3 and TRBJ1-5; 10 bases are a match to TRBD1. The CDR3 consists of 15 residues. The trim removed 3 bases at V and 3 bases at J, leaving 2 bases unmatched. Germline V gene sequence: CDR1 LGHNA, CDR2 YSLEER. In DNA form, the CDR3 reads TGCGCCAGCAGCCACGGGACAGGGGACAATCAGCCCCAGCATTTT. It encodes CASSHGTGDNQPQHF.